The 21 T cell receptor beta chains in this list originate from one sample, sequenced in a study of a mutant IDH1 vaccine in newly diagnosed glioma (dated by TCRdb to about 2021). The method was the immunoSEQ multiplex PCR assay. The immuneACCESS repertoire file appears here via TCRdb, limited to in-frame rearrangements. These files lack a portion of the clones; in checked studies, under half of the deficit traces to unresolved V genes, and the cause of the others is not known. The sample contains around 70,000 clones, around nine tenths of them found a single time. The ten largest clones represent about 2% of the sample. The antigens for these receptors are not known. According to the study, the label for this sample's time point signals: week 35, safety follow-up. A 20-mer mutant IDH1 peptide at 300 micrograms in Montanide made up each vaccine dose, which was injected subcutaneously together with topical imiquimod.

The source material was PBMCs, sampled from a glioma patient whose treatment included an IDH1 peptide vaccine. The receptors come from a man in his thirties or forties with glioma.

The chain carries TRBV2 and TRBJ2-7, with unresolved D. Trimming pared 4 bases from V and 1 base from J, leaving 8 bases between. The CDR3 has 13 amino acids. In germline, CDR1 is SNHLY, CDR2 FYNNEI. The CDR3 reads CASSVGRSYEQYF. DNA of the CDR3: TGTGCCAGCAGTGTAGGTAGATCCTACGAGCAGTACTTC. The full variable domain, its missing parts supplied by reference TRBV2 and TRBJ2-7, is EPEVTQTPSHQVTQMGQEVILRCVPISNHLYFYWYRQILGQKVEFLVSFYNNEISEKSEIFDDQFSVERPDGSNFTLKIRSTKLEDSAMYFCASSVGRSYEQYFGPGTRLTVT.

The J gene is TRBJ2-5, the V gene TRBV4-1; D unresolved. The J call may be faulty, since TRBJ2-7 better matches the DNA end. CDR1 and CDR2 (germline): MGHRA, YSYEKL. This CDR3 has 15 residues. The CDR3 spells CASSQQYTMIYEQYF. The CDR3 nucleotides read TGCGCCAGCAGCCAACAGTACACTATGATCTACGAGCAGTACTTC.

V usage is TRBV7-9 and J usage is TRBJ2-3, with 7 bases identical to TRBD1. J lost 3 bases, V lost 5 bases, and 11 bases had no gene match. CDR3 length equals 16 residues. Germline CDR1 reads SEHNR; CDR2 reads FQNEAQ (reference sequence). The CDR3 sequence: CASSRRRQGVTDTQYF. CDR3 nucleotide sequence: TGTGCCAGCAGCCGGCGGCGACAGGGCGTAACAGATACGCAGTATTTT.

The rearrangement joins TRBV18 to TRBJ2-3; the match to TRBD2 covers 7 bases. CDR1 is KGHSH, CDR2 LQKENI, per germline. V gave up 3 bases and J gave up 4 bases; unmatched junction bases: 10. The CDR3 runs 16 residues. This CDR3 reads CASSPSLAAGSDTQYF. For the CDR3, the DNA is TGTGCCAGCTCACCTAGCCTAGCGGCCGGCTCAGATACGCAGTATTTT.

The chain links TRBV5-1 to TRBJ1-1; D might be TRBD1 (5 bases). CDR3 size: 15 residues. V lost 0 bases, J lost 5 bases, and 14 bases lay in between. Germline assignment: CDR1 SGHRS and CDR2 YFSETQ. The CDR3 DNA sequence: TGCGCCAGCAGCTTGGGGTTGGGGGTGGAAACTGAAGCTTTCTTT. Translating gives CASSLGLGVETEAFF. Looking up the rest from reference TRBV5-1 and TRBJ1-1 gives the full variable domain: KAGVTQTPRYLIKTRGQQVTLSCSPISGHRSVSWYQQTPGQGLQFLFEYFSETQRNKGNFPGRFSGRQFSNSRSEMNVSTLELGDSALYLCASSLGLGVETEAFFGQGTRLTVV.

This CDR3 is CASTLQGKDGYTF. In DNA form, the CDR3 reads TGTGCCAGCACCTTGCAGGGGAAGGATGGCTACACCTTC. The chain recombines TRBV9 with TRBJ1-2; D is perhaps TRBD1 (6 bases). The germline V gene encodes CDR1 SGDLS and CDR2 YYNGEE. V lost 6 bases, J lost 6 bases, and 15 bases lay in between. The CDR3 is 13 residues long.

V usage is TRBV7-9 and J usage is TRBJ2-1, with D perhaps being TRBD1 or TRBD2 (6 bases each). V was trimmed by 8 bases and J by 5 bases, leaving 19 bases between them. This CDR3 has 15 residues. CDR1 is SEHNR and CDR2 is FQNEAQ in the germline V gene (reference sequence). The DNA for the CDR3 is TGTGCCAGCCTGGGGGGCCCTCTCGGTAACAATGAGCAGTTCTTC. It yields the protein CASLGGPLGNNEQFF.

This chain connects TRBV27 to TRBJ2-5, with D hard to call. V was cut by 6 bases and J by 5 bases, with 22 bases left in between. The CDR3 totals 16 residues. CDR1 and CDR2 from the germline V gene are MNHEY and SMNVEV (reference sequence). CDR3 DNA sequence: TGTGCCAGCAGGGGTGTAAGCTTAGGCGCTGTGGAGACCCAGTACTTC. Residues: CASRGVSLGAVETQYF.

V is TRBV4-2 and J is TRBJ1-2; maybe TRBD1 (6 bases). Trimming took off 4 bases at V and 6 bases at J, with 12 bases between the two ends. Germline CDR1 is LGHNA and CDR2 is YNFKEQ. The CDR3 covers 13 residues. The CDR3 loop reads CASSRDRSDGYTF. CDR3 coding DNA: TGTGCCAGCAGCCGAGACAGGTCAGATGGCTACACCTTC.

The chain couples TRBV4-2 to TRBJ2-3; no clear D. The CDR3 totals 15 residues. CDR1 and CDR2 from the germline V gene are LGHNA and YNFKEQ. The germline V and J ends were trimmed by 1 base and 0 bases, with 8 bases remaining between them. The CDR3 DNA reads TGTGCCAGCAGCCAAGGAGAATCTAGCACAGATACGCAGTATTTT. Protein sequence: CASSQGESSTDTQYF.

V gene TRBV6-1 combines with J gene TRBJ2-5; weak D call: TRBD2 (7 bases). The CDR3 has 14 residues. Per germline, CDR1 MNHNS and CDR2 SASEGT. V dropped 4 bases and J dropped 2 bases, with 11 bases sitting between them. The CDR3 reads CASSVGGQQETQYF. The CDR3 nucleotides read TGTGCCAGCAGTGTGGGGGGGCAACAAGAGACCCAGTACTTC.

A few counts support this clone. The rearrangement uses TRBV15 and TRBJ1-1; D is undetermined. Looked up from germline, CDR1 is LNHNV and CDR2 is YYDKDF (reference sequence). The V gene lost 0 bases and the J gene lost 0 bases, with 11 bases spanning the gap. This CDR3 is 16 amino acids long. CDR3 sequence (DNA): TGTGCCACCAGCAGAGATGGATCAAGCATGAACACTGAAGCTTTCTTT. The encoded protein is CATSRDGSSMNTEAFF.

There are a few counts of this clone. The chain couples TRBV10-2 to TRBJ1-1; tentatively, D is TRBD1 (5 bases). The CDR3 sequence is 15 residues long. CDR1 and CDR2 (germline): WSHSY, SAAADI. V lost 7 bases to trimming and J lost 1 base, with 16 bases between them. CDR3 sequence reads: CASIPARVSNTEAFF. The CDR3 region has the DNA TGCGCCAGCATCCCCGCCAGGGTATCGAACACTGAAGCTTTCTTT.

The chain couples TRBV27 to TRBJ2-6; no clear D. The CDR3 sequence is 15 residues long. Trimming took off 5 bases at V and 0 bases at J, with 8 bases between the two ends. Germline assignment: CDR1 MNHEY and CDR2 SMNVEV (reference sequence). The CDR3 bases are TGTGCCAGCAGTCCGACCGCCTCTGGGGCCAACGTCCTGACTTTC. This encodes CASSPTASGANVLTF.

Of note for this clone: The junction shows a germline mismatch at one end, possibly a read error. In DNA form, the CDR3 reads TGTGCCAGCCGCTTGGGCCTTAGCTCCTACGAGCAGTACTTC. The encoded protein is CASRLGLSSYEQYF. The chain couples TRBV5-4 to TRBJ2-7; D is ambiguous. This CDR3 region has 14 residues. Germline CDR1 reads SGHNT; CDR2 reads YYREEE (reference sequence).

This clone was seen just once. The chain links TRBV23-1 to TRBJ1-3; TRBD1 matches at 7 bases. TRBV23-1 is an ORF, and what it does is uncertain. V lost 3 bases to trimming and J lost 0 bases; unmatched junction nucleotides: 8. The length of the CDR3 is 17 residues. CDR3 region: CASSQGDSRLSGNTIYF. DNA of the CDR3: TGCGCCAGCAGTCAGGGGGACAGCCGACTCTCTGGAAACACCATATATTTT.

Note on this clone: Within the sample, other DNA sequences also encode this same CDR3. This chain connects TRBV9 to TRBJ2-7, with D unclear. V lost 0 bases, J lost 2 bases, and 9 bases lay in between. The CDR3 covers 14 residues. Germline CDR1 SGDLS, CDR2 YYNGEE. The CDR3 nucleotides are TGTGCCAGCAGCGTAGGGGGTGGCACCTACGAGCAGTACTTC. Amino acid sequence: CASSVGGGTYEQYF.

The CDR3 region is CASSGRRGRVDTQYF. The CDR3 region has the DNA TGTGCCAGCAGCGGAAGGCGGGGGCGGGTGGATACGCAGTATTTT. The chain is built from TRBV5-6 and TRBJ2-3; a weak D match, TRBD2 (7 bases). Germline assignment: CDR1 SGHDT and CDR2 YYEEEE. Trimming shortened V by 4 bases and J by 6 bases, and 18 bases separated the two germline ends. This CDR3 comprises 15 residues.

V usage is TRBV5-4 and J usage is TRBJ2-7, with D possibly being TRBD1 or TRBD2 (5 bases each). The CDR3 has 16 residues. The V gene lost 4 bases and the J gene lost 0 bases, with 17 bases spanning the gap. Germline CDR1 and CDR2: SGHNT and YYREEE (reference sequence). DNA of the CDR3: TGTGCCAGCAGCGCCGGGGCCGGGTCGAGCTCCTACGAGCAGTACTTC. Residues: CASSAGAGSSSYEQYF.

The rearrangement links TRBV28 to TRBJ2-1; 7 bases agree with TRBD2. The CDR3 has 15 residues. V was clipped by 5 bases and J by 2 bases; unmatched bases: 6. Germline CDR1 and CDR2: MDHEN and SYDVKM. The CDR3 spells CASSPYRGAYNEQFF. Here the CDR3 DNA reads TGTGCCAGCAGTCCCTACCGGGGGGCCTACAATGAGCAGTTCTTC.

The rearrangement links TRBV5-1 to TRBJ2-3; D perhaps matches TRBD2 (6 bases). The ends were cut back, 1 base at V and 2 bases at J, with 8 bases in the middle. The CDR3 is 14 amino acids. Germline V gene sequence: CDR1 SGHRS, CDR2 YFSETQ. The CDR3 nucleotides read TGCGCCAGCAGCTTGACTAGCCCCACAGATACGCAGTATTTT. It is translated as CASSLTSPTDTQYF.